The 13 T cell receptor beta chains listed next were all sequenced from one sample in a study of T cell repertoires in cytomegalovirus infection. TCRdb called the reads again in MiXCR, with one record for every CDR3 protein. This sample has approximately 160,000 distinct CDR3 sequences, with 17% found just once. Material: CD8+ T cells from PBMCs. These receptors all stem from a human donor in good health (CMV status not recorded). Some clones in this sample may be carry-over from other donors' samples.

J is TRBJ2-7 and V is TRBV12-3 or TRBV12-4; 8 nucleotides agree with TRBD1. CDR3 length: 15 residues. Trimming removed 4 bases from V and 6 bases from J; junction bases left unmatched: 11. This chain's CDR3 is CASSSGGQGRPEQYF. The CDR3 DNA sequence: TGTGCCAGCAGTTCAGGAGGACAGGGACGCCCCGAGCAGTACTTC.

J is TRBJ2-6 and V is TRBV20-1; no clear D gene. V dropped 2 bases and J dropped 0 bases, with 11 bases sitting between them. This CDR3 region has 16 residues. CDR1 DFQATT and CDR2 SNEGSKA come from the germline V gene (reference sequence). DNA of the CDR3: TGCAGTGCTAGATCTGGAGTAGACTCTGGGGCCAACGTCCTGACTTTC. It translates to CSARSGVDSGANVLTF.

This clonotype was seen ten or more times. CDR3 sequence reads: CASSLSRTGLYNEQFF. In DNA, the CDR3 is TGTGCCAGCAGCTTATCCAGGACAGGGCTCTACAATGAGCAGTTCTTC. The chain joins TRBV7-2 to TRBJ2-1, with 8 positions matching TRBD1. The CDR3 spans 16 residues. V lost 2 bases to trimming and J lost 3 bases; unmatched junction nucleotides: 6. Per germline, CDR1 SGHTA and CDR2 FQGNSA.

This clonotype was counted a few times. The rearrangement joins TRBV29-1 to TRBJ2-7, with 8 bases identical to TRBD2. The CDR3 sequence is 13 residues long. V gave up 4 bases and J gave up 2 bases; unmatched junction bases: 4. Germline V gives CDR1 SQVTM, CDR2 ANQGSEA. CDR3 nucleotides: TGCAGCGTTGTTCAGCGGGAGACCTACGAGCAGTACTTC. Encoded protein: CSVVQRETYEQYF.

This sequence joins TRBV25-1 and TRBJ1-1; 9 bases line up with TRBD1. Germline loops: CDR1 MGHDK, CDR2 SYGVNS. The CDR3 sequence is 15 residues long. V dropped 10 bases and J dropped 0; count of bases not matched to a gene: 9. DNA for the CDR3: TGTGCCACCTCCGCCGGGACAGGGTTGAACACTGAAGCTTTCTTT. Translating it yields CATSAGTGLNTEAFF.

CDR3 sequence: CASSPGWGRDNEQFF. The CDR3 bases are TGTGCCAGCAGCCCAGGCTGGGGGCGAGACAATGAGCAGTTCTTC. The chain couples TRBV7-6 to TRBJ2-1, with a tentative D call TRBD1 (6 bases). Germline values: CDR1 SGHVS, CDR2 FNYEAQ. The CDR3 covers 15 residues. V was clipped by 5 bases and J by 5 bases, with 16 bases between them.

This clonotype was recorded a few times. A much larger clone lies a single base off, so this may be a read error. The rearrangement uses TRBV7-2 and TRBJ1-1; a possible D gene is TRBD1 (5 bases). V was pared by 1 base and J by 5 bases, with 11 bases between. The CDR3 is made up of 14 amino acids. Germline V gives CDR1 SGHTA, CDR2 FQGNSA. This CDR3 is CASSLEGPGTEAFF. Here the CDR3 DNA reads TGTGCCAGCAGCTTAGAGGGGCCGGGGACTGAAGCTTTCTTT.

This clonotype was counted only a few times. This chain joins TRBV27 and TRBJ1-1; 10 bases line up with TRBD1. The germline V gene encodes CDR1 MNHEY and CDR2 SMNVEV (reference sequence). Unmatched junction bases numbered 6, after V lost 6 bases and J lost 2 bases. This CDR3 has 15 amino acids. As DNA, the CDR3 is TGTGCCAGCAGAGAGGACAGGGGGAAAAACACTGAAGCTTTCTTT. This encodes CASREDRGKNTEAFF.

This chain links TRBV7-9 with TRBJ2-7; TRBD1 agrees at 8 bases. Germline CDR1 reads SEHNR; CDR2 reads FQNEAQ (reference sequence). V lost 6 bases, J lost 0 bases, and 7 bases stayed unmatched. The CDR3 is 15 residues long. Here the CDR3 reads CASRSGQGASYEQYF. The CDR3 DNA reads as TGTGCCAGCAGGTCCGGCCAGGGGGCCTCCTACGAGCAGTACTTC.

This clonotype was seen only a few times. V and J are TRBV11-2 and TRBJ2-7; tentatively, D is TRBD1 or TRBD2 (6 bases each). Germline loops: CDR1 SGHAT, CDR2 FQNNGV. With 3 bases removed from V and 4 bases from J, the gap between germline ends came to 16 bases. The CDR3 has 15 residues. The CDR3: CASSFSFGGAYEQYF. CDR3 DNA sequence: TGTGCCAGCAGCTTTTCCTTCGGGGGCGCGTACGAGCAGTACTTC.

In this sample, this clonotype turned up once. V is TRBV29-1 and J is TRBJ2-7, with TRBD1 matching over 8 bases. The CDR3 length is 13 residues. V was pared by 1 base and J by 5 bases, with 4 bases of the junction left unmatched. Germline V CDR1 and CDR2: SQVTM, ANQGSEA. CDR3 coding DNA: TGCAGCGTTGAAGGCACAGGGGGTGACGAGCAGTACTTC. Translating gives CSVEGTGGDEQYF.

This clonotype showed up just a few times. The chain combines TRBV9 with TRBJ2-1, with 15 positions matching TRBD2. This CDR3 is built from 22 residues. Germline V gene data show CDR1 as SGDLS and CDR2 as YYNGEE. Trimming cost V 0 bases and J 0 bases; bases outside gene matches: 13. For the CDR3, the DNA is TGTGCCAGCAGCGTAGGAGGGGGGACTAGCGGGAGGCTGGTGGACTCCTACAATGAGCAGTTCTTC. Protein: CASSVGGGTSGRLVDSYNEQFF.

This clonotype was seen ten or more times. V gene TRBV7-2 combines with J gene TRBJ1-2; weak D call: TRBD1 (5 bases). The CDR3 runs 11 residues. Germline CDR1 and CDR2: SGHTA and FQGNSA. V was clipped by 8 bases and J by 7 bases, with 11 bases between them. The CDR3 DNA sequence: TGTGCCAGCTGGGGGGGGTTTGGCTACACCTTC. This sequence encodes CASWGGFGYTF.